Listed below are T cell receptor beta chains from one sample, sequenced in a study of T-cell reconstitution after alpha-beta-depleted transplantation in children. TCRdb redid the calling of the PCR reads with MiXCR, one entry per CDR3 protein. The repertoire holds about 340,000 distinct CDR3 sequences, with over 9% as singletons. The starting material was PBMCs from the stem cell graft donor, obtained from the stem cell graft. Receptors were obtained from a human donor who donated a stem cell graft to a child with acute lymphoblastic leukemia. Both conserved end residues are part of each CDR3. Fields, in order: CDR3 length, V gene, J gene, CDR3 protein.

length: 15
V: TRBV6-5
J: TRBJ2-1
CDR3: CASSYGRGIYNEQFF

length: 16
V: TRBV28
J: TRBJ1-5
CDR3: CASSPPTGPLDQPQHF

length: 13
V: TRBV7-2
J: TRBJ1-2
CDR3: CASSYQGDSVWTF

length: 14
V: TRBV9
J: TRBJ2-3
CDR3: CASSVASGTDTQYF

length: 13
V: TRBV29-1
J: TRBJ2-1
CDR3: CSGGGIPYNEQFF

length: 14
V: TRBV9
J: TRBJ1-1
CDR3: CASSVAGANTEAFF

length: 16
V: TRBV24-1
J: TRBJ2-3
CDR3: CATSDVRMTSTDTQYF

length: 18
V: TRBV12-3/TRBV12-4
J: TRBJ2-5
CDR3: CASSFYQGAFSQQETQYF

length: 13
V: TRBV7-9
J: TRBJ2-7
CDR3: CASSRRGTYEQYF

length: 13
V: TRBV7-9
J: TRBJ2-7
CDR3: CASRSGVVYEQYF

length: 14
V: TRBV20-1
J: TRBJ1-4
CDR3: CSARPREFGEKLFF

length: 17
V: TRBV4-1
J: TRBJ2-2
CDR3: CASSLVPGLENTGELFF

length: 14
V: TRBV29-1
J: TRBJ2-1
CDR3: CSVEGPVGYNEQFF

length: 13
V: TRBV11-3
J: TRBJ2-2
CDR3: CASSPTVTGELFF

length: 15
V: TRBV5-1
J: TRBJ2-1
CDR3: CASTLSGRAPAEQFF

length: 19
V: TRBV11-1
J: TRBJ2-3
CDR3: CASSLKGGRVSTSTDTQYF

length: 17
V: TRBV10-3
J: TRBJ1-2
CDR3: CAISESAGTGDPYGYTF

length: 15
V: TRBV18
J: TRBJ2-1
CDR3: CASSPSREASNEQFF

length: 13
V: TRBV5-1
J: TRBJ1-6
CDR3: CASRGQDASPLHF

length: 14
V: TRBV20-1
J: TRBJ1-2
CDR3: CSAILTRDPGGYTF

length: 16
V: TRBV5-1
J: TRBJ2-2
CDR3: CASSLEGPGLTGELFF

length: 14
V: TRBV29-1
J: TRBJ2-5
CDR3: CSVPAGGSQEIQYF

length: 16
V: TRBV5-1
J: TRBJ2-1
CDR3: CASSLFGGESLHEQFF

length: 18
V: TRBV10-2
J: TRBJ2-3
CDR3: CASSEAPLTSVGTDTQYF

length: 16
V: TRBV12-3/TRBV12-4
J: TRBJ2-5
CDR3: CASSSPTGLAGLTQYF

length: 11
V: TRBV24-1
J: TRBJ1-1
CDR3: CATSDTGEAFF

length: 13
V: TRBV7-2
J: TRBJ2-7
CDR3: CASSPESSYEQYF

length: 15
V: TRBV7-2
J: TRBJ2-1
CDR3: CASSARTGSYNEQFF

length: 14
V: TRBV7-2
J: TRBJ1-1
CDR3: CASSLGQGAQEAFF

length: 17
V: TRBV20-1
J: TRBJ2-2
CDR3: CSARPTGEGRGTGELFF